The text below deals with one TCR beta chain. This clone was observed a few times. This clone's antigen is unknown. Base qualities are not provided; no much larger clone lies one nucleotide away. V is shortened by 5 bases, J by 4 bases, and the region joining them spans 20 bases. The germline V gene provides CDR1 MDHEN and CDR2 SYDVKM. From its cysteine to its phenylalanine, the CDR3 spans 16 amino acids. The CDR3 DNA has 48 bases and is translated from base 1. Using the deep immunoSEQ assay, TCR CDR3 regions were amplified from genomic DNA by multiplex PCR. Extracted genomic DNA from each cell subset was distributed evenly across all wells of several immunoSEQ 96-well plates, and each plate was treated as a replicate. For sorted subsets, 200 ng of genomic DNA, equivalent to 25,000 to 35,000 T cell genomes, went into each replicate PCR. Purified libraries were quantified with a Qubit 3.0 fluorometer, sized on a Bioanalyzer 2100, and re-quantified with the KAPA Library Quantification kit. Every immunoSEQ 96-well plate was sequenced on a separate single-read 150-cycle Illumina NextSeq 550 flow cell. Concerning the study's data processing: Because the immunoSEQ output held only junctional sequences and lacked quality scores, the filtering could not match the filtering applied to full-length reads. Sequences were annotated with PyIR, a Python wrapper for IgBLAST v1.9, using IMGT germline references to assign V/J genes and CDR3. Reads were removed for weak V/J assignments (E-value above 1e-6), missing CDR3, stop codons, out-of-frame junctions, or ambiguous translated residues. V3J clonotypes were defined as sequences sharing the same inferred V gene, J gene, and CDR3 amino acid sequence. The percentage overlap between two repertoires was calculated by dividing the number of shared unique clonotypes by the size of the smaller repertoire. RTK rarefaction, the Chao1 estimator, and Recon v2.1 estimates of unobserved clonotypes were used to assess repertoire richness. Generation probabilities were computed with OLGA for all TCRbeta clonotypes obtained by the gDNA method from four donors. TCRdb provides this immuneACCESS table in a form limited to in-frame rearrangements. Some clones are lacking; in checked studies, under half of them reflect an unresolved V gene, and why the rest are absent is not known. V and J calls and clone size are those listed in that table; D and trimming were worked out from the DNA. This sample comprises about 990,000 clones, more than 75% of them detected only once. Around 0.61% of the sample rests with the top ten.

Donors were healthy HIV-negative adults with no recently reported acute infections or vaccinations. All donors were Caucasian adults living in Nashville, Tennessee, USA. CD4+ T cells were enriched by magnetic negative selection, after which naive cells were positively selected on CD45RA and the negative fraction was taken as the memory subset. Blood was collected by leukapheresis, and PBMCs were isolated by Ficoll-Histopaque density gradient centrifugation and then cryopreserved in liquid nitrogen vapor phase. Purity and quantity of every magnetically sorted T cell population were checked by analytical flow cytometry. From each sorted fraction, genomic DNA was isolated and quantified by UV absorbance on a Nanodrop 2000c. The sample originates from a study of shared clonotypes between healthy human individuals (dated by TCRdb to 2020 to 2022). With respect to the entire study: The cohort comprised a couple of women and a few men aged 18 to 49 years. Per donor, three plates each were used for CD4 naive and CD4 memory, two for CD8 naive, and one for CD8 memory. The study deeply sequenced blood TCR repertoires of about 5 healthy adults to estimate repertoire size and the extent of clonotype sharing between individuals. Libraries were prepared and TCR repertoires were sequenced by different laboratories using diverse techniques, in order to increase sequencing depth and limit assay-specific biases. Between about 0.85 and 8.9 billion PBMCs per donor were obtained by leukapheresis.

Overall results and qualifications from the work: Compared with non-shared clonotypes, clonotypes shared by all four sorted-subset donors had higher generation probabilities. Even with the large sequencing depth, rarefaction of the sorted-subset datasets indicated that sequencing was incomplete. The genetic and exposure-history diversity represented was limited by the small number of donors. Pairwise subsampling indicated that sequencing depth was expected to affect the degree of clonotype sharing among donors. Only blood was sampled, and tissue TCR repertoires likely differ from those in blood. Naive subsets generally had larger estimated clonotype richness than memory subsets. Sharing across several donors was observed for approximately 4.6% of naive CD4, 3% to 3.5% of naive CD8, over 2% of memory CD4, and around 0.4% of memory CD8 clonotypes.

The sequencing input was memory CD4+ T cells from PBMCs. The cell subset or site label here, explained by the study, means: CD45RA-negative fraction. The sequence joins TRBV28 to TRBJ1-2, with the D gene not confidently named. The TCR originated in a man aged 18 to 29 in good health. Some clones in this sample may be carry-over from other donors' samples. The nucleotides are TGTGCCAGCAGTCCTGGGCCGGTTCTTTCGGGCTATGGCTACACCTTC. It codes for CASSPGPVLSGYGYTF.